This TCR beta chain appears in the sequencing data of a study of blood T cell repertoires in COVID-19. Study information: Acute and convalescent COVID-19 samples came from the United States, Italy and Spain. The analysed material was cDNA or gDNA that came from T cells, B-cell-depleted T cells, or PBMCs.

Per the germline V gene, CDR1 is SGHTA and CDR2 is FQGNSA. CDR3 length equals 14 residues. Trimming stripped 0 bases from V and 0 bases from J, with 3 bases between. Original analysis: From reference gene primer amplification, estimates of nucleated cell counts were derived. TCRdb's copy holds only in-frame clones and misses some; the assay was immunoSEQ multiplex PCR. V, J and clone size reflect that table, while D and trimming were determined from the DNA. The top ten hold 2.5% to 3.5% of the sample, which has 150,000 to 200,000 clones, roughly 80% seen once. V is TRBV7-2 and J is TRBJ2-1; D gene unclear. The TCR originated in a man aged 65 to 79 with acute or convalescent COVID-19. Specimen: peripheral blood. The CDR3 nucleotides are TGTGCCAGCAGCTTAGCTAGCTCCTACAATGAGCAGTTCTTC. Protein: CASSLASSYNEQFF. The full variable domain, completed using reference TRBV7-2 and TRBJ2-1, is GAGVSQSPSNKVTEKGKDVELRCDPISGHTALYWYRQSLGQGLEFLIYFQGNSAPDKSGLPSDRFSAERTGGSVSTLTIQRTQQEDSAVYLCASSLASSYNEQFFGPGTRLTVL.